A single sample gave rise to the 30 T cell receptor beta chains below, sequenced in a study of Graves' ophthalmopathy and Graves' hyperthyroidism. Amplification targeted the TCR beta CDR3 regions, with RNA transcripts as the source material. HTBI-primed first-round RT-PCR preceded second-round multiplex PCR. TCRdb re-called the multiplex PCR reads with MiXCR, one entry per CDR3 protein. The table records 900,000 to 1,200,000 distinct CDR3 sequences, about two fifths of them present only once. Sequencing was performed on peripheral blood or thyroid tissue (not recorded which). These receptors originate from an adult man with Graves' hyperthyroidism.

The chain is built from TRBV15 and TRBJ2-5, with a possible D match to TRBD1 (6 bases). The CDR3 contains 24 residues. V lost 0 bases, J lost 2 bases, and 37 bases lay in between. Germline values: CDR1 LNHNV, CDR2 YYDKDF (reference sequence). The CDR3 DNA reads TGTGCCACCAGCAGAGATCTGGGTCTCTTGAGCAGCCCAGACACCTGGACAGCTCAAGAGACCCAGTACTTC. Residues: CATSRDLGLLSSPDTWTAQETQYF.

This clonotype was seen many times. In nucleotides, the CDR3 is TGTGCCATCAGTGAGCCCGGACTAGCGGGAGACTACGAGCAGTACTTC. Residues: CAISEPGLAGDYEQYF. J is TRBJ2-7 and V is TRBV10-3, with 13 bases lining up with TRBD2. Per the germline V gene, CDR1 is ENHRY and CDR2 is SYGVKD. V lost 2 bases to trimming and J lost 3 bases; unmatched junction nucleotides: 4. The length of the CDR3 is 16 residues.

The chain uses TRBV10-3 and TRBJ2-7, with a possible D match to TRBD1 (6 bases). CDR3 length: 13 amino acids. Germline CDR1 and CDR2: ENHRY and SYGVKD. Between the trimmed V and J ends, which lost 10 bases and 2 bases, there was a span of 15 bases. CDR3 sequence reads: CATSTGETYEQYF. The CDR3 nucleotides read TGTGCCACCTCGACAGGCGAGACCTACGAGCAGTACTTC.

The V call is TRBV7-9, the J call TRBJ2-5; D may match TRBD1 or TRBD2 (5 bases each). Germline V gene lookup returns CDR1 SEHNR and CDR2 FQNEAQ (reference sequence). V was shortened by 5 bases and J by 11 bases, with 18 bases between the two germline ends. This CDR3 contains 13 residues. Written as DNA, the CDR3 is TGTGCCAGCAGCCCACAATTGCAGGGAGAGCAGTACTTC. This sequence encodes CASSPQLQGEQYF.

In this sample, this clonotype turned up a few times. The V gene is TRBV7-8, the J gene TRBJ1-5; TRBD1 matches at 7 bases. The CDR3 has 15 residues. The junction had 5 bases not matched to a gene; V was cut back by 6 bases and J by 0 bases. Germline V CDR1 and CDR2: SGHVS, FQNEAQ. CDR3 nucleotides: TGTGCCAGCAGGAACGACAGGGCTAGCAATCAGCCCCAGCATTTT. Amino acids: CASRNDRASNQPQHF.

There are many counts of this clonotype. CDR3 sequence reads: CAISEGDSNSPLHF. The CDR3 DNA is TGTGCCATCAGTGAGGGGGACAGTAATTCACCCCTCCACTTT. The chain has TRBV10-3 and TRBJ1-6; 7 nucleotides line up with TRBD1. After removal of 2 bases from V and 6 bases from J, the junction contained 1 base not matched to a gene. CDR1 is ENHRY and CDR2 is SYGVKD in the germline V gene. The CDR3 sequence is 14 residues long.

V is TRBV25-1 and J is TRBJ2-1, with D unresolved. The CDR3 is 16 residues long. CDR1 MGHDK and CDR2 SYGVNS come from the germline V gene. V lost 2 bases to trimming and J lost 2 bases, with 13 bases between them. The CDR3 here is CASSEGRKATYNEQFF. CDR3 in DNA: TGTGCCAGCAGTGAAGGAAGGAAGGCTACCTACAATGAGCAGTTCTTC.

The rearrangement uses TRBV7-2 and TRBJ2-5; tentatively, D is TRBD2 (6 bases). V lost 5 bases, J lost 4 bases, and 11 bases lay in between. Germline V gene sequence: CDR1 SGHTA, CDR2 FQGNSA. CDR3 length equals 13 residues. CDR3 loop: CASSPKAGETQYF. CDR3 nucleotides: TGTGCCAGCAGCCCCAAAGCGGGAGAGACCCAGTACTTC.

Ten or more counts support this clonotype. The chain uses TRBV10-3 and TRBJ1-1, with D unresolved. The CDR3 loop spans 15 amino acids. Per the germline V gene, CDR1 is ENHRY and CDR2 is SYGVKD. Trimming removed 4 bases from V and 1 base from J, with 13 bases in between. CDR3 loop: CAISGRSGENTEAFF. CDR3 nucleotide sequence: TGTGCCATCAGTGGCCGATCCGGGGAGAACACTGAAGCTTTCTTT.

The chain employs TRBV29-1 and TRBJ2-7, with D perhaps matching TRBD2 (6 bases). The CDR3 contains 16 residues. The ends were cut back, 5 bases at V and 7 bases at J, with 27 bases in the middle. Looked up from germline, CDR1 is SQVTM and CDR2 is ANQGSEA. The CDR3 DNA reads as TGCAGCGTTTTCTCAGCGGGCCACGGAAGGTACAATGAGCAGTACTTC. This gives the protein CSVFSAGHGRYNEQYF.

This clonotype occurred many times. The V and J genes are TRBV12-3 or TRBV12-4 and TRBJ1-4; 10 nucleotides align to TRBD1. After removal of 5 bases from V and 8 bases from J, the junction contained 5 bases not matched to a gene. This CDR3 region has 14 residues. CDR3 protein: CASSRDRGHEKLFF. The CDR3 DNA reads TGTGCCAGCAGTCGGGACAGGGGCCACGAAAAACTGTTTTTT.

This clonotype came up a few times. The chain has TRBV14 and TRBJ2-7; TRBD1 agrees at 11 bases. The CDR3 loop spans 15 amino acids. With 4 bases clipped from V and 2 bases from J, the junction kept 4 bases outside the gene matches. CDR1 and CDR2 (germline): SGHDN, FVKESK. The CDR3 sequence is CASSRDRGFPYEQYF. DNA of the CDR3: TGTGCCAGCAGCCGGGACAGGGGGTTTCCCTACGAGCAGTACTTC.

The table lists this clonotype with a few counts. The chain recombines TRBV20-1 with TRBJ2-7, with unresolved D. Deletions cut 2 bases from V and 3 bases from J, with 8 bases between. Germline loops: CDR1 DFQATT, CDR2 SNEGSKA (reference sequence). CDR3 length: 12 amino acids. In nucleotides, the CDR3 is TGCAGTGCTAGAAGGGTCGTCTACGAGCAGTACTTC. This gives the protein CSARRVVYEQYF.

Ten or more counts support this clonotype. The chain's CDR3 is CASSLAQGSLETQYF. The CDR3 DNA reads as TGTGCCAGCAGCTTAGCTCAGGGGAGCCTGGAGACCCAGTACTTC. The chain recombines TRBV7-7 with TRBJ2-5; TRBD1 might be the D (6 bases). The germline V gene has CDR1 SSHAT and CDR2 FNYEAQ (reference sequence). Trimming stripped 0 bases from V and 5 bases from J, with 13 bases between. The length of the CDR3 is 15 residues.

This clonotype appeared many times. The V gene is TRBV7-7, the J gene TRBJ2-7, with unresolved D. The germline CDR1 and CDR2 sequences are SSHAT and FNYEAQ (reference sequence). The CDR3 is 14 amino acids. The V gene lost 2 bases and the J gene lost 0 bases, with 8 bases spanning the gap. As DNA, the CDR3 is TGTGCCAGCAGCTTACTCCCAAGCTCCTACGAGCAGTACTTC. Translated: CASSLLPSSYEQYF.

The chain joins TRBV6-5 to TRBJ1-2; D is undetermined. The length of the CDR3 is 11 residues. CDR1 is MNHEY, CDR2 SVGAGI, per germline. Trimming removed 7 bases from V and 8 bases from J, with 11 bases in between. CDR3 bases: TGTGCCAGCACGGGTCCAGCCGGCTACACCTTC. It specifies CASTGPAGYTF.

This clonotype occurred a few times. The V and J genes are TRBV12-3 or TRBV12-4 and TRBJ2-7; 9 bases map to TRBD1. Trimming removed 7 bases from V and 4 bases from J; junction bases left unmatched: 11. This CDR3 spans 15 amino acids. The CDR3 reads CASTPPGQGFYEQYF. DNA of the CDR3: TGTGCCAGCACTCCCCCTGGACAGGGGTTTTACGAGCAGTACTTC.

This clonotype occurred many times. The chain is built from TRBV29-1 and TRBJ2-5, with D possibly being TRBD1 or TRBD2 (5 bases each). The V gene lost 3 bases and the J gene lost 6 bases, with 8 bases spanning the gap. Germline V gene sequence: CDR1 SQVTM, CDR2 ANQGSEA. The CDR3 consists of 11 residues. CDR3 amino acids: CSVDWGKTQYF. In DNA form, the CDR3 reads TGCAGCGTTGATTGGGGGAAGACCCAGTACTTC.

The chain recombines TRBV7-9 with TRBJ2-5; 7 positions match TRBD1. With V trimmed by 6 bases and J by 6 bases, 4 bases remained unmatched. The germline V gene has CDR1 SEHNR and CDR2 FQNEAQ (reference sequence). CDR3 length: 12 amino acids. CDR3 residues: CASRTGSKTQYF. DNA for the CDR3: TGTGCCAGCAGGACAGGGTCAAAGACCCAGTACTTC.

This clonotype appeared a single time. One junction end does not reproduce the germline sequence, and a read error may be involved. This chain links TRBV7-6 with TRBJ1-4; 7 bases map to TRBD1. The CDR3 is made up of 9 amino acids. In germline, CDR1 is SGHVS, CDR2 FNYEAQ. The CDR3 sequence is CASSFPGQF. The CDR3 nucleotides read TGTGCCAGCAGCTTTCCGGGACAGTTT.

This clonotype appeared many times. CDR3 protein: CSVEPLGVENTIYF. The CDR3 DNA sequence: TGCAGCGTTGAACCGTTGGGGGTAGAAAACACCATATATTTT. The genes are TRBV29-1 and TRBJ1-3; D might be TRBD1 (5 bases). Germline CDR1 and CDR2: SQVTM and ANQGSEA. The germline V and J ends were trimmed by 2 bases and 6 bases, with 14 bases remaining between them. The CDR3 contains 14 residues.

This clonotype was observed a handful of times. This chain links TRBV15 with TRBJ1-5, with D possibly being TRBD1 (5 bases). This CDR3 is 15 amino acids long. The germline V and J ends were trimmed by 0 bases and 7 bases, with 13 bases remaining between them. Germline CDR1 reads LNHNV; CDR2 reads YYDKDF (reference sequence). The CDR3 region has the DNA TGTGCCACCAGCAGAGACCCAACCCGGGACCAGCCCCAGCATTTT. Translating gives CATSRDPTRDQPQHF.

In the case of this clonotype: A read error may be the cause here, since a much bigger clone is one base away. The chain joins TRBV5-6 to TRBJ1-5; TRBD1 aligns across 9 bases. The V gene end was trimmed by 3 bases and the J gene end by 16 bases; junction bases not matched to a gene: 8. There are 12 residues in the CDR3. The germline gives CDR1 SGHDT, CDR2 YYEEEE. The CDR3 loop reads CASSWGQGEHHF. For the CDR3, the DNA is TGTGCCAGCAGCTGGGGACAGGGTGAACATCATTTT.

V gene TRBV7-9 combines with J gene TRBJ2-5; 12 bases map to TRBD2. Germline CDR1 reads SEHNR; CDR2 reads FQNEAQ (reference sequence). CDR3 length: 16 amino acids. With V trimmed by 6 bases and J by 2 bases, 7 bases remained unmatched. This CDR3 is CASSLLAGGMQETQYF. In DNA, the CDR3 is TGTGCCAGCAGTCTTCTAGCGGGAGGGATGCAAGAGACCCAGTACTTC.

The CDR3 DNA reads as TGCGCCAGCAGCCTAGACTCTTCTACCGGGGAGCTGTTTTTT. Amino acids: CASSLDSSTGELFF. The rearrangement joins TRBV5-1 to TRBJ2-2; no reliable D call. This CDR3 contains 14 residues. V lost 4 bases and J 5 bases, leaving 12 bases between the germline ends. Germline assignment: CDR1 SGHRS and CDR2 YFSETQ.

CDR3 in DNA: TGTGCCAGCAGGCTACTAACAACCAGCAAGACAACTGAAGCTTTCTTT. Its protein is CASRLLTTSKTTEAFF. The rearrangement links TRBV28 to TRBJ1-1; D call uncertain. Germline values: CDR1 MDHEN, CDR2 SYDVKM. The CDR3 is made up of 16 amino acids. The V end lost 6 bases, the J end lost 5 bases, and 22 bases lay between the germline ends.

The V call is TRBV7-2, the J call TRBJ2-7; D is perhaps TRBD1 or TRBD2 (6 bases each). The V end lost 5 bases, the J end lost 3 bases, and 20 bases lay between the germline ends. The germline CDR1 and CDR2 sequences are SGHTA and FQGNSA. This CDR3 has 16 residues. The CDR3 region is CASSDLTGGLSYEQYF. CDR3 nucleotides: TGTGCCAGCAGCGACCTGACCGGGGGCTTAAGCTACGAGCAGTACTTC.

V and J are TRBV7-2 and TRBJ1-5, with TRBD1 identical over 11 bases. The CDR3 has 16 residues. From germline, CDR1 is SGHTA and CDR2 FQGNSA. The ends lost 5 bases at V and 2 bases at J; junction bases unmatched: 5. The CDR3 DNA reads as TGTGCCAGCAGCCAGGGACAGGGGGATCGCAATCAGCCCCAGCATTTT. This encodes CASSQGQGDRNQPQHF.

This clonotype occurred many times. This rearrangement joins TRBV7-2 to TRBJ2-7; TRBD2 matches 11 bases. The trim removed 5 bases at V and 7 bases at J, leaving 10 bases unmatched. The CDR3 length is 15 residues. The germline V gene has CDR1 SGHTA and CDR2 FQGNSA. CDR3 coding DNA: TGTGCCAGCAGCCTTATAGCGGGAGGGCTGGGGGAGCAGTACTTC. Encoded protein: CASSLIAGGLGEQYF.

This chain connects TRBV3-1 to TRBJ2-7; the match to TRBD1 covers 8 bases. Looked up from germline, CDR1 is LGHDT and CDR2 is YNNKEL (reference sequence). V lost 4 bases and J lost 3; bases outside the gene matches: 8. The CDR3 runs 15 residues. CDR3 in DNA: TGTGCCAGCAGCCGACAACCCGGACAGGGCTACGAGCAGTACTTC. It translates to CASSRQPGQGYEQYF.